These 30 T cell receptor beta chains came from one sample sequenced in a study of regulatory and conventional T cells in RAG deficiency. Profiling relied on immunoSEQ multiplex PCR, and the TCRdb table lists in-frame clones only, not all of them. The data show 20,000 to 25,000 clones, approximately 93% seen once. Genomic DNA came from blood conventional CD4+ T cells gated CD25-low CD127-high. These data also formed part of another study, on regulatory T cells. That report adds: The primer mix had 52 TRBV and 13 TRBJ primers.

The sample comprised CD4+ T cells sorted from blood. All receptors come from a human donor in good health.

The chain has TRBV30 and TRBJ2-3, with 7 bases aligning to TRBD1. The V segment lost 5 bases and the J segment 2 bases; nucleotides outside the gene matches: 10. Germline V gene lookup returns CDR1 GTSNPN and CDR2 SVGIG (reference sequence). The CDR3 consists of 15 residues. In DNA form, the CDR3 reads TGTGCCTGGGGTGAGGGGGCTAGCCACACAGATACGCAGTATTTT. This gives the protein CAWGEGASHTDTQYF.

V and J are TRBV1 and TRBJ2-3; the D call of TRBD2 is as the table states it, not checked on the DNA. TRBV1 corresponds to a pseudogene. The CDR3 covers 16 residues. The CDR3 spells CTSSHELTSSYDTQYF. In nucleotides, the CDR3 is TGCACCAGCAGCCATGAACTGACTAGCTCTTACGATACGCAGTATTTT.

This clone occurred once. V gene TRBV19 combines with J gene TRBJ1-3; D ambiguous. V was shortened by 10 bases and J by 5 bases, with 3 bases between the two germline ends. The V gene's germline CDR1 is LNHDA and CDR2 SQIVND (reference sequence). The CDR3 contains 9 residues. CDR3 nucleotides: TGTGCCAACAGAAACACCATATATTTT. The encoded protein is CANRNTIYF.

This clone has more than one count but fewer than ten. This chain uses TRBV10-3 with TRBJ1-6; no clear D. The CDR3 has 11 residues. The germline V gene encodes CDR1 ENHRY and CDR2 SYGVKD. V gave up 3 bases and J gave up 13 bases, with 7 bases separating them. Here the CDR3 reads CAISERLPLHF. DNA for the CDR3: TGTGCCATCAGTGAAAGGCTCCCCCTCCACTTT.

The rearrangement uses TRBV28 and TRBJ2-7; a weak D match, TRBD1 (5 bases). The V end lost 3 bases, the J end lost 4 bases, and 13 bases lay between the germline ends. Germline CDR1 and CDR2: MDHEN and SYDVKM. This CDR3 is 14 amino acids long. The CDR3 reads CASSFRVRVYEQYF. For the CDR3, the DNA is TGTGCCAGCAGTTTTCGCGTCAGGGTGTACGAGCAGTACTTC.

The CDR3 reads CASSFGGQPQHF. CDR3 sequence (DNA): TGTGCCAGCAGTTTCGGGGGTCAGCCCCAGCATTTT. The V and J genes are TRBV28 and TRBJ1-5, with D perhaps matching TRBD1 (5 bases). From germline, CDR1 is MDHEN and CDR2 SYDVKM. There are 12 residues in the CDR3. The germline V and J ends were trimmed by 3 bases and 6 bases, with 6 bases remaining between them.

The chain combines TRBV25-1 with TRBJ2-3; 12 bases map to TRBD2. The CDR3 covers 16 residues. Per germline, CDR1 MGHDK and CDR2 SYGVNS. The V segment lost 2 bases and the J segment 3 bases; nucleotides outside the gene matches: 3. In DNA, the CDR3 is TGTGCCAGCAGTGAAGTCCTAGCGGGAGGGACAGATACGCAGTATTTT. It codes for CASSEVLAGGTDTQYF.

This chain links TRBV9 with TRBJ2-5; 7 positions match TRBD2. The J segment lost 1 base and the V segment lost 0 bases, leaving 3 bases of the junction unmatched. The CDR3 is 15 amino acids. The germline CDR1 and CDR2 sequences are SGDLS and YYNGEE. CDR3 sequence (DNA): TGTGCCAGCAGCGTAGGGGCTAGCGGCCAAGAGACCCAGTACTTC. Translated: CASSVGASGQETQYF.

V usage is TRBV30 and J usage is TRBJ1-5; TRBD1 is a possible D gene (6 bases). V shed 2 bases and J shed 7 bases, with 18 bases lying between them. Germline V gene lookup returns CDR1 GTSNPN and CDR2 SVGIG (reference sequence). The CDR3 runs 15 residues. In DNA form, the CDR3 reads TGTGCCTGGAGTTATACAGGGAATAGGGACCAGCCCCAGCATTTT. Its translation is CAWSYTGNRDQPQHF.

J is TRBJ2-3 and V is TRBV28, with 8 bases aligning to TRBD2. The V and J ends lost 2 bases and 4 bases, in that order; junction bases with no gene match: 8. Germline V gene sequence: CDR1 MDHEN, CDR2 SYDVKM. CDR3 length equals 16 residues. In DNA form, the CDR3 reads TGTGCCAGCAGTTTAATAAGCGGGAGTGGCCCAGATACGCAGTATTTT. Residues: CASSLISGSGPDTQYF. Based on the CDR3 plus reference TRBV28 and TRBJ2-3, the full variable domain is DVKVTQSSRYLVKRTGEKVFLECVQDMDHENMFWYRQDPGLGLRLIYFSYDVKMKEKGDIPEGYSVSREKKERFSLILESASTNQTSMYLCASSLISGSGPDTQYFGPGTRLTVL.

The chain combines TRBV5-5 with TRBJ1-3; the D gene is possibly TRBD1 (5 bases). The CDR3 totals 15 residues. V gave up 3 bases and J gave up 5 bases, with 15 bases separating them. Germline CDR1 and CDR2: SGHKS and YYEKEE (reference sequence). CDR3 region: CASSSATGLRNTIYF. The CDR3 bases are TGTGCCAGCAGCTCAGCTACAGGATTGAGAAACACCATATATTTT.

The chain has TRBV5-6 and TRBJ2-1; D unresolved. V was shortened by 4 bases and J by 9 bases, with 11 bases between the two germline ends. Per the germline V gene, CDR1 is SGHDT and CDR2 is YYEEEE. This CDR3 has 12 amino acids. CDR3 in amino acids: CASSPESGEQFF. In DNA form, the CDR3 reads TGTGCCAGCAGCCCAGAGTCAGGTGAGCAGTTCTTC.

The CDR3, as DNA: TGTGCCAGCAGTTTATTGGGGACGTCGGGGGGTTCACCCCTCCACTTT. It translates to CASSLLGTSGGSPLHF. The chain is built from TRBV27 and TRBJ1-6, with D perhaps matching TRBD1 (5 bases). The V and J ends lost 1 base and 9 bases respectively, with 16 bases between them. The CDR3 extends over 16 amino acids. Germline V gives CDR1 MNHEY, CDR2 SMNVEV (reference sequence).

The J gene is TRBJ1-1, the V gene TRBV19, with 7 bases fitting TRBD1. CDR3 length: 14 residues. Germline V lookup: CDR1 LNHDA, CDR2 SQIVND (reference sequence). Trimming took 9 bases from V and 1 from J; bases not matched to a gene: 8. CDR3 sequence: CASRPGQPNTEAFF. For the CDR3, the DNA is TGTGCCAGCCGACCGGGACAGCCGAACACTGAAGCTTTCTTT. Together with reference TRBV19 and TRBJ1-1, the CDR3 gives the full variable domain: DGGITQSPKYLFRKEGQNVTLSCEQNLNHDAMYWYRQDPGQGLRLIYYSQIVNDFQKGDIAEGYSVSREKKESFPLTVTSAQKNPTAFYLCASRPGQPNTEAFFGQGTRLTVV.

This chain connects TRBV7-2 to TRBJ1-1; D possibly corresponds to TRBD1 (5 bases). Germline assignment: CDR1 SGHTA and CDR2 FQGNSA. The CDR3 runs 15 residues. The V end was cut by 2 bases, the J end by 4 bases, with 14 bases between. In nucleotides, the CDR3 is TGTGCCAGCAGCTTAACCGTCCAGGGAGGCACTGAAGCTTTCTTT. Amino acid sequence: CASSLTVQGGTEAFF.

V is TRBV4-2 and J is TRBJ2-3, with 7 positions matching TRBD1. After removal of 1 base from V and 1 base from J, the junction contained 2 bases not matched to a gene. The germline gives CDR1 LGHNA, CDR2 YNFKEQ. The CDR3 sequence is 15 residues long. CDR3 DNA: TGTGCCAGCAGCCAAGGTGACAGGGGCACAGATACGCAGTATTTT. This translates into CASSQGDRGTDTQYF.

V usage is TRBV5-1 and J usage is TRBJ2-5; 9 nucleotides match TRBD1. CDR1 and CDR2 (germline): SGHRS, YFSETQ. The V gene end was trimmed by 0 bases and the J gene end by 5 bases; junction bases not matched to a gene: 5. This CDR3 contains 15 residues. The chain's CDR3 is CASSLGTGAGETQYF. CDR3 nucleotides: TGCGCCAGCAGCTTGGGGACAGGGGCCGGGGAGACCCAGTACTTC.

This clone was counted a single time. The CDR3 nucleotides read TGTGCCAGCAGTTACCCCAGAGGGGGGTACAATGAGCAGTTCTTC. This sequence encodes CASSYPRGGYNEQFF. J is TRBJ2-1 and V is TRBV6-6; D may match TRBD1 or TRBD2 (6 bases each). Between the trimmed V and J ends, which lost 2 bases and 4 bases, there was a span of 12 bases. There are 15 residues in the CDR3. Germline loops: CDR1 MNHNY, CDR2 SVGAGI (reference sequence).

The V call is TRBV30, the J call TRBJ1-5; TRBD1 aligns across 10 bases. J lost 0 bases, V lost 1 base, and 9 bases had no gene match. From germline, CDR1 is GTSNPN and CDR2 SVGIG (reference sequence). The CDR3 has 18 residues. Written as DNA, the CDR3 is TGTGCCTGGAGTGCAGACAGGGGGCACGGTTATAGCAATCAGCCCCAGCATTTT. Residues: CAWSADRGHGYSNQPQHF.

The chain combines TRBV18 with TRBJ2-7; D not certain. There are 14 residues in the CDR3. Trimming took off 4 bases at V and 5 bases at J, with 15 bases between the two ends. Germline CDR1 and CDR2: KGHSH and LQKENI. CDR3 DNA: TGTGCCAGCTCACTATCGTTCCCGGACCACGAGCAGTACTTC. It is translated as CASSLSFPDHEQYF.

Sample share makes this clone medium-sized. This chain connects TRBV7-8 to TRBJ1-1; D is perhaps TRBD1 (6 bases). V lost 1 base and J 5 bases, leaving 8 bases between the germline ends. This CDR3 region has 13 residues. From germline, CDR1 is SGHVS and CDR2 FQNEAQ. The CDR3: CASSLEGGTEAFF. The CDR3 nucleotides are TGTGCCAGCAGCTTAGAAGGGGGGACTGAAGCTTTCTTT.

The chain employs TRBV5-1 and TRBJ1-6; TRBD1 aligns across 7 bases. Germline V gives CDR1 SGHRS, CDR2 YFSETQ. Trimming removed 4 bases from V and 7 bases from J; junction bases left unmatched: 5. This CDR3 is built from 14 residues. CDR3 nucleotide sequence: TGCGCCAGCAGCGAAGGACAGGAGAATTCACCCCTCCACTTT. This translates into CASSEGQENSPLHF.

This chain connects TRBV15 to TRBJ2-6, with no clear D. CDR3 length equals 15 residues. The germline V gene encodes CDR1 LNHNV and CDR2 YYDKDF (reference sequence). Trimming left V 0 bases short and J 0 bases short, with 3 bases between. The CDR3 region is CATSRDRSGANVLTF. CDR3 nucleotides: TGTGCCACCAGCAGAGATCGCTCTGGGGCCAACGTCCTGACTTTC.

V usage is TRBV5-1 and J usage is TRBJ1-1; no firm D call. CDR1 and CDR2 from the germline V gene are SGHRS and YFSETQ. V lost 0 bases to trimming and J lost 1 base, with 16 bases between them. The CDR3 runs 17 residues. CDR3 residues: CASSLASAGGRNTEAFF. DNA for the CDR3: TGCGCCAGCAGCTTGGCCTCGGCAGGAGGGCGGAACACTGAAGCTTTCTTT.

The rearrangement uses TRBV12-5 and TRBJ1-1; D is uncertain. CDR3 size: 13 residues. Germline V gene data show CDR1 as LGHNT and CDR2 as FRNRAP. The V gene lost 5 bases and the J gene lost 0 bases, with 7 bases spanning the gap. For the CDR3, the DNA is TGTGCTAGTGGTCGACTGTTGAACACTGAAGCTTTCTTT. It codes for CASGRLLNTEAFF.

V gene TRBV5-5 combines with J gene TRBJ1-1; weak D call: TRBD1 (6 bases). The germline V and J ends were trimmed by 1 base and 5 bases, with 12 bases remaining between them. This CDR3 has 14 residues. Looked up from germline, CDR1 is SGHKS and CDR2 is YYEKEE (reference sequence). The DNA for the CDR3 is TGTGCCAGCAGCTTGAACAGGGTCCTTACTGAAGCTTTCTTT. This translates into CASSLNRVLTEAFF.

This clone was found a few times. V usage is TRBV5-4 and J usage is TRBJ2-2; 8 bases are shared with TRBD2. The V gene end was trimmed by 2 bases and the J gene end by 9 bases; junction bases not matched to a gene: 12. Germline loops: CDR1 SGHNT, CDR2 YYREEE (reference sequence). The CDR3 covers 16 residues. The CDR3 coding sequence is TGTGCCAGCAGCTTCTCGTCGGGGGGGCTGGCCCGGGAGCTGTTTTTT. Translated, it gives CASSFSSGGLARELFF.

The CDR3 here is CASSEVGQSNQPQHF. As DNA, the CDR3 is TGTGCCAGCAGTGAAGTGGGACAGAGCAATCAGCCCCAGCATTTT. The chain is built from TRBV6-1 and TRBJ1-5, with 7 bases aligning to TRBD1. Trimming removed 1 base from V and 1 base from J; junction bases left unmatched: 1. The V gene's germline CDR1 is MNHNS and CDR2 SASEGT. This CDR3 has 15 residues.

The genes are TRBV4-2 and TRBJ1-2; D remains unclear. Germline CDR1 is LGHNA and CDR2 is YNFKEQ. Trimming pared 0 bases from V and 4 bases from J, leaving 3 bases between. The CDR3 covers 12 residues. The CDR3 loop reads CASSQDAYGYTF. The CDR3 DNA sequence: TGTGCCAGCAGCCAAGATGCCTATGGCTACACCTTC.

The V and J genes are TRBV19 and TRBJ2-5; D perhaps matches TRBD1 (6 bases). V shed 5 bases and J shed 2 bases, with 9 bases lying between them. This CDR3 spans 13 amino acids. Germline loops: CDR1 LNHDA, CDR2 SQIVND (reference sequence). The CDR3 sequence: CASSGGQQETQYF. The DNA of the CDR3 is TGTGCCAGTAGTGGGGGACAACAAGAGACCCAGTACTTC.